The sequence of this T cell receptor (beta chain) was determined in a study of OX40 agonist ivuxolimab in advanced cancers. Overall study context: Patients received ivuxolimab, an intravenous treatment, every 2 weeks at 0.01 to 10 mg/kg. The study reported partial responses in three patients: one hepatocellular carcinoma, two cutaneous melanoma.

The repertoire was sequenced with immunoSEQ multiplex PCR; TCRdb's copy has only in-frame clones and lacks some. This sample has approximately 77,000 clones, with over 80% found just once. The count of this clone is one. Here the sequenced sample was CD4+ or CD8+ T cells sorted from blood, taken in a trial of the OX40 agonist ivuxolimab. This sequence was found in an adult with an advanced solid tumor such as melanoma, head and neck, liver or kidney cancer.

The CDR3 DNA is TGCGCCAGCAGCCAAGATCCGGCGAACGGGCCCCAGAACACTGAAGCTTTCTTT. It specifies CASSQDPANGPQNTEAFF. The chain is built from TRBV4-1 and TRBJ1-1, with D uncertain. Trimming shortened V by 0 bases and J by 1 base, and 18 bases separated the two germline ends. CDR3 length equals 18 residues. The germline V gene has CDR1 MGHRA and CDR2 YSYEKL.